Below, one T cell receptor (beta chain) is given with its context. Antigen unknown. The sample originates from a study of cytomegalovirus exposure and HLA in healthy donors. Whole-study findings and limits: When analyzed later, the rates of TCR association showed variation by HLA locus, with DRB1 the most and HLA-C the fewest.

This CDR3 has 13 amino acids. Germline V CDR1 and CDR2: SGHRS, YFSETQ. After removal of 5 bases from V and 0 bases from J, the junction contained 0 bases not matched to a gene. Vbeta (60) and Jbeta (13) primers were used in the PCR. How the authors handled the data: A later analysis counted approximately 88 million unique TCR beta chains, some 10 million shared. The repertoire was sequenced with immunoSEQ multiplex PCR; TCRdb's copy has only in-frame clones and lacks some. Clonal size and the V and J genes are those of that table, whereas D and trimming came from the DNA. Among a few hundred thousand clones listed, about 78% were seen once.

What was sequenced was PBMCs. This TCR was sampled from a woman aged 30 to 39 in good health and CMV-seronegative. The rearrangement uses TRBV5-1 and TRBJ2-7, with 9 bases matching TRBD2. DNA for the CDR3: TGCGCCAGCAGTAGCGGGAGCTCCTACGAGCAGTACTTC. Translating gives CASSSGSSYEQYF.